A selection of T cell receptor beta chains follows, all from one sample in a study of early stage breast cancer tumors. Profiling relied on immunoSEQ multiplex PCR, and the TCRdb table lists in-frame clones only, not all of them. Among about 31,000 clones listed, roughly 80% were seen once. Source material: breast tumor tissue. The receptors stem from a person in their thirties with breast cancer. Both conserved end residues are part of each CDR3. Fields, in order: J gene, D gene, V gene, clone size, CDR3 DNA, CDR3 protein. D genes are given only for firm matches. The size field is filled for only some rows; it gives once, few, many or a size class.

j_gene: TRBJ1-2; d_gene: TRBD1; v_gene: TRBV6-5; abundance: .; CDR3nt: TGTGCCAGCAGTGATAGACAGGGGGGTGGCTACACCTTC; CDR3aa: CASSDRQGGGYTF
j_gene: TRBJ1-2; d_gene: TRBD1; v_gene: TRBV27; abundance: once; CDR3nt: TGTGCCAGCAGTTTATCAGGGACAGGGCTGTACGGCTACACCTTC; CDR3aa: CASSLSGTGLYGYTF
j_gene: TRBJ1-4; d_gene: .; v_gene: TRBV5-5; abundance: .; CDR3nt: TGTGCCAGCAGCTTGGTGGGGGGTGGAGAAAAAAAACTGTTTTTT; CDR3aa: CASSLVGGGEKKLFF
j_gene: TRBJ1-3; d_gene: TRBD1; v_gene: TRBV5-1; abundance: .; CDR3nt: TGCGCCAGCAGCTTCGGAGGGGGCCGTGGAAACACCATATATTTT; CDR3aa: CASSFGGGRGNTIYF
j_gene: TRBJ2-3; d_gene: .; v_gene: TRBV19; abundance: .; CDR3nt: TGTGCCAGTAGTATGGAGCTGGGGCCATACACAGATACGCAGTATTTT; CDR3aa: CASSMELGPYTDTQYF
j_gene: TRBJ2-2; d_gene: .; v_gene: TRBV6-6; abundance: .; CDR3nt: TGTGCCAGCAATACCCGACTGAAGGAGCTGTTTTTT; CDR3aa: CASNTRLKELFF
j_gene: TRBJ1-1; d_gene: .; v_gene: TRBV18; abundance: .; CDR3nt: TGTGCCAGCTCCCCAGGGACGACCCTCAACACTGAAGCTTTCTTT; CDR3aa: CASSPGTTLNTEAFF
j_gene: TRBJ2-5; d_gene: .; v_gene: TRBV5-1; abundance: .; CDR3nt: TGCGCCAGCAGCACCCAAGAGACCCAGTACTTC; CDR3aa: CASSTQETQYF
j_gene: TRBJ1-4; d_gene: .; v_gene: TRBV15; abundance: once; CDR3nt: TGTGCCACCAGCGTCCCCAGGGGTGCAACTAATGAAAAACTGTTTTTT; CDR3aa: CATSVPRGATNEKLFF
j_gene: TRBJ2-1; d_gene: .; v_gene: TRBV19; abundance: .; CDR3nt: TGTGCCAGTAGTATTGGGGGAGATGAGCAGTTCTTC; CDR3aa: CASSIGGDEQFF
j_gene: TRBJ2-3; d_gene: TRBD2; v_gene: TRBV11-1; abundance: .; CDR3nt: TGTGCCAGCAGCCCCAACGGACTAGACGCAGATACGCAGTATTTT; CDR3aa: CASSPNGLDADTQYF
j_gene: TRBJ1-1; d_gene: TRBD1; v_gene: TRBV5-4; abundance: .; CDR3nt: TGTGCCAGCAGCTCTAGAGGGGGCGGCCACACTGAAGCTTTCTTT; CDR3aa: CASSSRGGGHTEAFF
j_gene: TRBJ2-2; d_gene: TRBD2; v_gene: TRBV9; abundance: .; CDR3nt: TGTGCCAGCAGCCCCAGACTAGCGGTGAACACCGGGGAGCTGTTTTTT; CDR3aa: CASSPRLAVNTGELFF
j_gene: TRBJ2-1; d_gene: .; v_gene: TRBV5-6; abundance: .; CDR3nt: TGTGCCAGCAGCTCTGACAGCAACAATGAGCAGTTCTTC; CDR3aa: CASSSDSNNEQFF
j_gene: TRBJ2-6; d_gene: TRBD1; v_gene: TRBV7-6; abundance: .; CDR3nt: TGTGCAACTCGGGATAGGGACAGCCTCTTGGAGGCCAACGTCCTGACTTTC; CDR3aa: CATRDRDSLLEANVLTF
j_gene: TRBJ1-5; d_gene: TRBD1; v_gene: TRBV30; abundance: .; CDR3nt: TGTGCCTGGAGTACGGGACAGGGGGCTTTCAGCAATCAGCCCCAGCATTTT; CDR3aa: CAWSTGQGAFSNQPQHF
j_gene: TRBJ1-1; d_gene: .; v_gene: TRBV30; abundance: .; CDR3nt: TGTGCCTGGAGTAAGGGCCTATCAAACACTGAAGCTTTCTTT; CDR3aa: CAWSKGLSNTEAFF
j_gene: TRBJ2-1; d_gene: TRBD1; v_gene: TRBV7-3; abundance: .; CDR3nt: TGTGCCAGCAGCTCGCGAGGGGACAGGGTTTCCGATGAGCAGTTCTTC; CDR3aa: CASSSRGDRVSDEQFF
j_gene: TRBJ1-5; d_gene: .; v_gene: TRBV7-6; abundance: few; CDR3nt: TGTGCCAGCAGCTTAGAAGACGGGGACCGCAATCAGCCCCAGCATTTT; CDR3aa: CASSLEDGDRNQPQHF
j_gene: TRBJ1-5; d_gene: TRBD1; v_gene: TRBV29-1; abundance: .; CDR3nt: TGCAGCGTTGGAATGGACAGGAGCAATCAGCCCCAGCATTTT; CDR3aa: CSVGMDRSNQPQHF
j_gene: TRBJ2-7; d_gene: .; v_gene: TRBV11-2; abundance: .; CDR3nt: TGTGCCAGCTTGACCTCCTACGAGCAGTACTTC; CDR3aa: CASLTSYEQYF
j_gene: TRBJ2-3; d_gene: .; v_gene: TRBV5-4; abundance: .; CDR3nt: TGTGCCAGCACCCTCGAGCGGACAGATACGCAGTATTTT; CDR3aa: CASTLERTDTQYF
j_gene: TRBJ1-1; d_gene: .; v_gene: TRBV5-1; abundance: .; CDR3nt: TGCGCCAGCAGCTTGGATTCCAGGATAACTGAAGCTTTCTTT; CDR3aa: CASSLDSRITEAFF
j_gene: TRBJ1-3; d_gene: TRBD1; v_gene: TRBV4-2; abundance: .; CDR3nt: TGTGCCAGCAGCCAGCGGAGGGACAGTGGAAACACCATATATTTT; CDR3aa: CASSQRRDSGNTIYF